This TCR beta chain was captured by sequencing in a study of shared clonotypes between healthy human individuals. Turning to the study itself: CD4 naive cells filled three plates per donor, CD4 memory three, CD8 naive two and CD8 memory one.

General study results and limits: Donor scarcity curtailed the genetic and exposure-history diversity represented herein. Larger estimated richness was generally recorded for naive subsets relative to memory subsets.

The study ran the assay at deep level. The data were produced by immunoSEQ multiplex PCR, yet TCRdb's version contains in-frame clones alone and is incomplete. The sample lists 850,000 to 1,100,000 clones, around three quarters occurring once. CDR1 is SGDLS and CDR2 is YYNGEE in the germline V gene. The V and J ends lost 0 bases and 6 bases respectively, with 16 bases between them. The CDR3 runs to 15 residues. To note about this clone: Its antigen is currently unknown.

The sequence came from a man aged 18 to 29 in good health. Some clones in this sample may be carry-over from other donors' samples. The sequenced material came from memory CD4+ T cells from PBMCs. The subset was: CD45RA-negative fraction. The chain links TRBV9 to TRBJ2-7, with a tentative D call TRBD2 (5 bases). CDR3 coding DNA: TGTGCCAGCAGCGTAGAACGGTGGGGTGAGGGCGAGCAGTACTTC. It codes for CASSVERWGEGEQYF.